The clone carrying this TCR beta chain has at least ten counts. Its antigen remains unidentified. Patients having uncontrolled infection, another autoimmune disease, pregnancy or lactation were not included. Fresh peripheral blood, around 10 ml of it, supplied the PBMCs. This sample is part of a study of T cells in Graves' hyperthyroidism and ophthalmopathy. Germline V gene lookup returns CDR1 MNHEY and CDR2 SMNVEV (reference sequence). This CDR3 comprises 16 residues. Trimming cost V 5 bases and J 3 bases, with 14 bases left between them. Findings and caveats of the study: Ophthalmopathy was predicted by the model a median of approximately 6 months ahead of onset. Blood held most thyroid clonotypes expanded above 0.001 frequency.

Amplification targeted TCR beta CDR3 regions from RNA transcripts. The HTBI primer set was used in a first-round RT-PCR of the TCR CDR3. TCRdb ran MiXCR on the multiplex PCR reads and lists one entry per CDR3 protein. The top ten clones hold less than 20% of a sample with 400,000 to 550,000 distinct CDR3 sequences, about 15% of them seen once. This receptor was taken from a woman aged 18-29 years with Graves' hyperthyroidism. The V call is TRBV27, the J call TRBJ2-6; tentative D call: TRBD1 (6 bases). Specimen: blood. This CDR3 is CASSAIQGGGANVLTF. In DNA form, the CDR3 reads TGTGCCAGCAGTGCTATACAGGGCGGTGGGGCCAACGTCCTGACTTTC.